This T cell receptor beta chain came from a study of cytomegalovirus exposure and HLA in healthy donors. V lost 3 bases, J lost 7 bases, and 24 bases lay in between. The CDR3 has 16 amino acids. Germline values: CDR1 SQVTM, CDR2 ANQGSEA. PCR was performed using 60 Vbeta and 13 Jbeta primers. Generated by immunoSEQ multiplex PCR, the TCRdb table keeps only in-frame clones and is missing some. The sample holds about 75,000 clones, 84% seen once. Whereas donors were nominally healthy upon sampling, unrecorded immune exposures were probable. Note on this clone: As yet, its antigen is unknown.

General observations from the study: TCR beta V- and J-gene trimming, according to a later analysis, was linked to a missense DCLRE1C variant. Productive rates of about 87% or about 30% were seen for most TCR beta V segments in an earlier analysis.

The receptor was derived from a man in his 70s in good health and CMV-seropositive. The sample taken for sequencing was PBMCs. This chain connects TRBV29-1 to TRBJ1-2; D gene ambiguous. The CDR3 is CSVEGMPGDTRGGYTF. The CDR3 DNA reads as TGCAGCGTTGAGGGTATGCCAGGCGACACCCGGGGTGGCTACACCTTC.